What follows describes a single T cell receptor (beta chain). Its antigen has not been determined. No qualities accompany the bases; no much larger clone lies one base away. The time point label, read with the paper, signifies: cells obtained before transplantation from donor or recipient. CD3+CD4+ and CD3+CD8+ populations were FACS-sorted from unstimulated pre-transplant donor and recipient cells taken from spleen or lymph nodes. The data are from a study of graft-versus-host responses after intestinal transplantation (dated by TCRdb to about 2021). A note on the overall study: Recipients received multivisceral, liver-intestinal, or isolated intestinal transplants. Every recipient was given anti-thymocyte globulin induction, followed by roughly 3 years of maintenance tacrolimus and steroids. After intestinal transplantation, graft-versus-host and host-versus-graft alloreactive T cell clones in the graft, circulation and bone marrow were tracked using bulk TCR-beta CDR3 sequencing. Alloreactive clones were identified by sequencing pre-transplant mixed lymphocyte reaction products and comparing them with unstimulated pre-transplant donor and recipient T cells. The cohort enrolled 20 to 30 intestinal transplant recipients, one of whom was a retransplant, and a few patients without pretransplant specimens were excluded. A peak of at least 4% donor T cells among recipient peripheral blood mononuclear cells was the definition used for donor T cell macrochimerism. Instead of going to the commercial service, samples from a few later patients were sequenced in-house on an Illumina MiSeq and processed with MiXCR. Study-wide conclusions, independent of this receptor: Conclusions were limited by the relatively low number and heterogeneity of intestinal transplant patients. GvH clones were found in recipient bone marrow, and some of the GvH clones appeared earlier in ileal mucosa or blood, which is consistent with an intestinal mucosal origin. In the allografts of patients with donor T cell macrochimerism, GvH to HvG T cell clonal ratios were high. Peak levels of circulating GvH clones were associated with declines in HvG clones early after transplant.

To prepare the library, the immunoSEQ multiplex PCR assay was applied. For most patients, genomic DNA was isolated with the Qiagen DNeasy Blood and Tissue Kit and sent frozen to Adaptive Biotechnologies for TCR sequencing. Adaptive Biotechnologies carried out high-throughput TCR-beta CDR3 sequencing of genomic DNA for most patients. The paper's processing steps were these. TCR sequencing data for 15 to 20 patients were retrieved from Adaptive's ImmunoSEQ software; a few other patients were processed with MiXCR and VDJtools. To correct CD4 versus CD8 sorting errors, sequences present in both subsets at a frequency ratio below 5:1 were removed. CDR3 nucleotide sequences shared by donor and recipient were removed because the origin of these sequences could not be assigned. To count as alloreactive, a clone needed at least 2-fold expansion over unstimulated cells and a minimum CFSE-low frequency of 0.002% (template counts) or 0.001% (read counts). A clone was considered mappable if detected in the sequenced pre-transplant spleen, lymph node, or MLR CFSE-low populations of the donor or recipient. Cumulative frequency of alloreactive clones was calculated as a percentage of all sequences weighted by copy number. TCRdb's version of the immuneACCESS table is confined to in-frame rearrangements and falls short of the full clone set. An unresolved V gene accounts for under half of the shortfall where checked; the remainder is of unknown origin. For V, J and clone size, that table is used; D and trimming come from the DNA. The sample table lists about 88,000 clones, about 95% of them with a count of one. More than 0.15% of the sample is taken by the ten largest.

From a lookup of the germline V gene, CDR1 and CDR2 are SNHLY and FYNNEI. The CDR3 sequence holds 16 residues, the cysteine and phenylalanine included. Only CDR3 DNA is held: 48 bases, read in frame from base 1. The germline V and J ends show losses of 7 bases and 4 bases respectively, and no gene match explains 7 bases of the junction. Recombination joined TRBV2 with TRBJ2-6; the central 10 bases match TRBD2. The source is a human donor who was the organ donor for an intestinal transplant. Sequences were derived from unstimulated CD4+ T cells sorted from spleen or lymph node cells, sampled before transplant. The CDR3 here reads CASTLQGLAGANVLTF. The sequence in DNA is TGTGCCAGCACCCTGCAGGGACTAGCGGGGGCCAACGTCCTGACTTTC.